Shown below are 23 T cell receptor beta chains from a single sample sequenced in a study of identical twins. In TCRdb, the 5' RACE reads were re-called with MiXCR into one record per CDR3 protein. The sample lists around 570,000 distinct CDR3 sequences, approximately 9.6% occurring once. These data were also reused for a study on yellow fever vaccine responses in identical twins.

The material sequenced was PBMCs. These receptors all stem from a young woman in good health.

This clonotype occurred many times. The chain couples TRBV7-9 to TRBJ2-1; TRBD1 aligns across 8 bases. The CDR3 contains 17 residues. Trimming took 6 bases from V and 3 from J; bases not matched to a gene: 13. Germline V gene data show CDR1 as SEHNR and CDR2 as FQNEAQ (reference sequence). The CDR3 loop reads CASSPHHRGTVYNEQFF. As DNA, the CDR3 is TGTGCCAGCAGTCCCCACCACAGGGGGACCGTCTACAATGAGCAGTTCTTC.

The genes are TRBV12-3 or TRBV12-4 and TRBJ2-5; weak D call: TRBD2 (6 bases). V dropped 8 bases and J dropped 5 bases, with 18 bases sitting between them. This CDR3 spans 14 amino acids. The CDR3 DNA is TGTGCCAGCGGCAAACGGGAGAGGAAGGAGACCCAGTACTTC. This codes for CASGKRERKETQYF.

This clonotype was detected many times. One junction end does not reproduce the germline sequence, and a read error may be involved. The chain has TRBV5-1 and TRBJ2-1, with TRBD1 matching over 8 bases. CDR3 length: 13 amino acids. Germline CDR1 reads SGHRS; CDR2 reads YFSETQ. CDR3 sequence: CASSLTGGNEQFF. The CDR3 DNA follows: TGTGCCAGCAGCTTAACAGGGGGCAATGAGCAGTTCTTC.

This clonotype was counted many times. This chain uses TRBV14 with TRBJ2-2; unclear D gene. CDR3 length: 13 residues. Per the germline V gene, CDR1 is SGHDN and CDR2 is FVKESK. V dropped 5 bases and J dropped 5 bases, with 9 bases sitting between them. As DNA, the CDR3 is TGTGCCAGCAGCAGGGCTCGAACCGGGGAGCTGTTTTTT. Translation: CASSRARTGELFF.

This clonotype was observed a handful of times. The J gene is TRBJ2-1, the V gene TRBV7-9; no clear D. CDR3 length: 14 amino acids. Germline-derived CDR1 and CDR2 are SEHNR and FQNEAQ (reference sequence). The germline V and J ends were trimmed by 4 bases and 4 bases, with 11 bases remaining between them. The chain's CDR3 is CASSWVSVYNEQFF. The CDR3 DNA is TGTGCCAGCAGCTGGGTATCGGTTTACAATGAGCAGTTCTTC. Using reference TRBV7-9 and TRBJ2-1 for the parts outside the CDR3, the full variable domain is DTGVSQNPRHKITKRGQNVTFRCDPISEHNRLYWYRQTLGQGPEFLTYFQNEAQLEKSRLLSDRFSAERPKGSFSTLEIQRTEQGDSAMYLCASSWVSVYNEQFFGPGTRLTVL.

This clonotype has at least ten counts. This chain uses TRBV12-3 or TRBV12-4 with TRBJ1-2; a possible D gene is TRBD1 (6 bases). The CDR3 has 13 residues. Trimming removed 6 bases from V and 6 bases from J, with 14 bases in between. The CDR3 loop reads CASSQQGIDGYTF. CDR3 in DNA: TGTGCCAGCAGCCAACAGGGAATCGATGGCTACACCTTC.

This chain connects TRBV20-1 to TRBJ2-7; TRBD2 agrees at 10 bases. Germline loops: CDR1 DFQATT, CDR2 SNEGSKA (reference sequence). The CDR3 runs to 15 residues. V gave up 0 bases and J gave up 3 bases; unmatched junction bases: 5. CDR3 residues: CSARDLAGVDYEQYF. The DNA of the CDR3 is TGCAGTGCTAGAGATCTAGCGGGAGTGGACTACGAGCAGTACTTC.

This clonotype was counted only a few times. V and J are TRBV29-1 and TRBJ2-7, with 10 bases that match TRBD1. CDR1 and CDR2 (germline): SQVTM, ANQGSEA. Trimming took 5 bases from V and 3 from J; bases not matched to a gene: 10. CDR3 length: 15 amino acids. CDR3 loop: CSVFGSGTGVYEQYF. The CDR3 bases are TGCAGCGTTTTTGGCTCCGGGACAGGGGTCTACGAGCAGTACTTC.

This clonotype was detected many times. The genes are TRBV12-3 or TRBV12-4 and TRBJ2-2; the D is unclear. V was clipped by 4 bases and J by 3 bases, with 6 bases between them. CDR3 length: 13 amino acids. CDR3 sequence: CASSSQDTGELFF. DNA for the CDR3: TGTGCCAGCAGTTCCCAAGACACCGGGGAGCTGTTTTTT.

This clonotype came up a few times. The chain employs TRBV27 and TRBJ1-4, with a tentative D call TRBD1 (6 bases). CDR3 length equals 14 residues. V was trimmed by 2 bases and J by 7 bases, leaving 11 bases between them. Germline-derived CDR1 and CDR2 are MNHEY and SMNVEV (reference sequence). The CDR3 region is CASSLVQGGEKLFF. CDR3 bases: TGTGCCAGCAGTTTAGTACAGGGTGGTGAAAAACTGTTTTTT.

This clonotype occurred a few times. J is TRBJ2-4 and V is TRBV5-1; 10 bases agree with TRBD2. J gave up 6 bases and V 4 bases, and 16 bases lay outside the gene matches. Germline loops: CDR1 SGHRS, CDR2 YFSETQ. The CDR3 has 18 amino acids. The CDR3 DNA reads TGCGCCAGCAGCACCTACAGCGATCTAGCGGGAGTTAGAAACATTCAGTACTTC. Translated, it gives CASSTYSDLAGVRNIQYF.

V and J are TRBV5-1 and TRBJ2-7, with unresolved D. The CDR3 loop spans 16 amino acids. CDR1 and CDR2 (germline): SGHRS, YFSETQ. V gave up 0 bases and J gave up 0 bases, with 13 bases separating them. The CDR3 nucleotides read TGCGCCAGCAGCTTGGCCATCCTGCCAAGCTCCTACGAGCAGTACTTC. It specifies CASSLAILPSSYEQYF.

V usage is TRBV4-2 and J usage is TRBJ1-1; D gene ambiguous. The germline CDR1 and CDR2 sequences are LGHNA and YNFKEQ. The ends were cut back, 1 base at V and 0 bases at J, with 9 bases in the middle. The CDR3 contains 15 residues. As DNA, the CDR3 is TGTGCCAGCAGCCAAGTGGGAGATATGAACACTGAAGCTTTCTTT. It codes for CASSQVGDMNTEAFF.

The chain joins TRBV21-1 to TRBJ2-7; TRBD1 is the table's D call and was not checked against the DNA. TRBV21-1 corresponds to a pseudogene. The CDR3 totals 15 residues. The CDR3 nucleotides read TGTGCCAGCAGCAACGTAGGGACAGACCTTCTCGAGCAGTACTTC. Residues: CASSNVGTDLLEQYF.

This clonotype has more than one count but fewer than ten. The CDR3 DNA is TGTGCCAGCAGTTCTACGACAGGGAGTGGGTACGAGCAGTACTTC. Its protein product is CASSSTTGSGYEQYF. The rearrangement joins TRBV6-5 to TRBJ2-7; 7 bases are shared with TRBD1. Germline CDR1 reads MNHEY; CDR2 reads SVGAGI. This CDR3 has 15 amino acids. V shed 4 bases and J 4 bases; nucleotides not matched to a gene: 10.

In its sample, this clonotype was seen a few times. For the CDR3, the DNA is TGTGCCAGCAGACTCGGGACAGCTTATTCTGGGGCCAACGTCCTGACTTTC. Translating gives CASRLGTAYSGANVLTF. This chain links TRBV12-3 or TRBV12-4 with TRBJ2-6; 7 bases agree with TRBD1. The CDR3 runs to 17 residues. After removal of 6 bases from V and 1 base from J, the junction contained 9 bases not matched to a gene.

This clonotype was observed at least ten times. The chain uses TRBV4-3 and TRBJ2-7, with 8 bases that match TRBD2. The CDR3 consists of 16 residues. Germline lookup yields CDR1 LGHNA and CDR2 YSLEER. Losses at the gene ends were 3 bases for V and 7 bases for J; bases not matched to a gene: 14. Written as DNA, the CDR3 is TGCGCCAGCAGCCACCCTCTAGCGGGCCCTTTCAAGGAGCAGTACTTC. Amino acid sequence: CASSHPLAGPFKEQYF.

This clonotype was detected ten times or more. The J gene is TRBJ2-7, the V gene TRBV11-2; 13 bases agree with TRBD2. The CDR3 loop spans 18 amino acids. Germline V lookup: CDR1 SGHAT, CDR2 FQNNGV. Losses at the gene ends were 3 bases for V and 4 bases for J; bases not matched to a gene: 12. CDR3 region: CASSFLRLAGGGTYEQYF. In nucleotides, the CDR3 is TGTGCCAGCAGCTTTTTACGACTAGCGGGAGGAGGGACTTACGAGCAGTACTTC.

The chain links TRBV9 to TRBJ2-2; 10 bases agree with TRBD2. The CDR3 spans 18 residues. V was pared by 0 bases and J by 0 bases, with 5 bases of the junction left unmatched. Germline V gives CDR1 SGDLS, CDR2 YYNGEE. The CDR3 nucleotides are TGTGCCAGCAGCGTAGAACTAGCGGGGTTTGCGAACACCGGGGAGCTGTTTTTT. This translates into CASSVELAGFANTGELFF.

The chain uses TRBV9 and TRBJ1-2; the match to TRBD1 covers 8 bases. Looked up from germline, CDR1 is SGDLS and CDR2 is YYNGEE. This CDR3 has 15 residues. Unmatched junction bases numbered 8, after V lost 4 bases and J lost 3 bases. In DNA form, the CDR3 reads TGTGCCAGCAGCCCTCATATGACAGGGGACTATGGCTACACCTTC. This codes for CASSPHMTGDYGYTF.

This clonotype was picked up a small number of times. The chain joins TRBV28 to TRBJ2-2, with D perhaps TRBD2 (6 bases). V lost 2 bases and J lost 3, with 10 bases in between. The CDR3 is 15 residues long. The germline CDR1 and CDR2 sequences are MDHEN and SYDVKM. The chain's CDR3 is CASSLGGVDTGELFF. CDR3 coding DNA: TGTGCCAGCAGTTTAGGCGGGGTGGACACCGGGGAGCTGTTTTTT.

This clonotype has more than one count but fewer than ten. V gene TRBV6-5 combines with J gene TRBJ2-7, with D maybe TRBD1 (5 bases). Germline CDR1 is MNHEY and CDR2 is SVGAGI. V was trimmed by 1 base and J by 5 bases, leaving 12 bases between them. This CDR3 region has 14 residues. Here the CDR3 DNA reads TGTGCCAGCAGTTACTACCAGGGTAATAACGAGCAGTACTTC. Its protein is CASSYYQGNNEQYF.

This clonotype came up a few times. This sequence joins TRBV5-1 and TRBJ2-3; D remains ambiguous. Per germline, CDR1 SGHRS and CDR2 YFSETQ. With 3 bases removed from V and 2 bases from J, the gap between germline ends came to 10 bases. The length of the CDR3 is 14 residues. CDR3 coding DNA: TGCGCCAGCAGCTCCGTTTCAGCCACAGATACGCAGTATTTT. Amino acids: CASSSVSATDTQYF.